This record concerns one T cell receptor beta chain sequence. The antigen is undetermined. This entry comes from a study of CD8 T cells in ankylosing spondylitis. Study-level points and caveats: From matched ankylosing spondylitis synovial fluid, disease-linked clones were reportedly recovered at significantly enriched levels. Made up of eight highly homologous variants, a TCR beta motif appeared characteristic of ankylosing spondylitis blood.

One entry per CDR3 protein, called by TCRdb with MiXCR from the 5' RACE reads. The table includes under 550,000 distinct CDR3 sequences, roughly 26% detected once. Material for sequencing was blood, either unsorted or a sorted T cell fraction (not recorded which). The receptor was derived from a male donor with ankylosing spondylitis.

The CDR3 bases are TGTGCCAGCAGCTTAGTGGGCAGGGGGCGAGGTGAGCAGTTCTTC. As protein: CASSLVGRGRGEQFF. The chain employs TRBV7-2 and TRBJ2-1, with TRBD1 matching over 8 bases. Looked up from germline, CDR1 is SGHTA and CDR2 is FQGNSA. V lost 1 base and J lost 9; bases outside the gene matches: 8. The length of the CDR3 is 15 residues. Together with reference TRBV7-2 and TRBJ2-1, the CDR3 gives the full variable domain: GAGVSQSPSNKVTEKGKDVELRCDPISGHTALYWYRQSLGQGLEFLIYFQGNSAPDKSGLPSDRFSAERTGGSVSTLTIQRTQQEDSAVYLCASSLVGRGRGEQFFGPGTRLTVL.